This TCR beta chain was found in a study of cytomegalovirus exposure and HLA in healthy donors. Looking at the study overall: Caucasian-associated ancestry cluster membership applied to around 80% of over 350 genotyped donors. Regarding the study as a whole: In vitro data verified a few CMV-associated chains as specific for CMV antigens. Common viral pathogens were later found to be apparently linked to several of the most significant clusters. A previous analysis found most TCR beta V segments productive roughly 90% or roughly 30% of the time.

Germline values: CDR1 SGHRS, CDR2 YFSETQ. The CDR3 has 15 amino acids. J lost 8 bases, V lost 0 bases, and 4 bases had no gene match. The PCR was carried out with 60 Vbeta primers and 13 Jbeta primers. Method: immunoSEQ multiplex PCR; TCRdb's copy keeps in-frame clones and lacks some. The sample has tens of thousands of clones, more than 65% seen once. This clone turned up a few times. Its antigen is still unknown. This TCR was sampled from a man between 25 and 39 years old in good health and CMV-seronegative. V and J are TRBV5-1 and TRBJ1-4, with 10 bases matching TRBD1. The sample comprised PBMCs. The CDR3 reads CASSLDRDRGEKLFF. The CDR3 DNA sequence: TGCGCCAGCAGCTTGGACCGGGACAGGGGCGAAAAACTGTTTTTT.